A selection of T cell receptor beta chains follows, all from one sample in a study of T-cell reconstitution after alpha-beta-depleted transplantation in children. TCRdb reprocessed the PCR reads via MiXCR and lists one record per CDR3 protein. The sample yields 250,000 to 400,000 distinct CDR3 sequences, roughly 25% seen once. Sequencing used PBMCs, mostly from graft donor cells, obtained 180 days after TCRalphabeta/CD19-depleted stem cell transplant. These receptors were taken from a male patient younger than 18 who had a stem cell transplant for acute lymphoblastic leukemia, so the T cells may come from the graft donor. CDR3s include the opening cysteine and the closing phenylalanine or tryptophan. D genes are given only for firm matches. Size tells how often a clone was seen (once, few, many) or the class of an expanded clone, and some rows leave it out.

NA TRBJ1-1 13 TRBV18 NA TGTGCCAGCTCACCAGGAAGGGACACTGAAGCTTTCTTT CASSPGRDTEAFF
NA TRBJ2-1 16 TRBV9 NA TGTGCCAGCAGCGTAGGCGGGCTCCCCTCCTACAATGAGCAGTTCTTC CASSVGGLPSYNEQFF
TRBD2 TRBJ2-1 16 TRBV10-3 few TGTGCCACCGTATCGTTTTGGGGCGGGAGCTGGAATGAGCAGTTCTTC CATVSFWGGSWNEQFF
TRBD1 TRBJ1-2 16 TRBV12-3/TRBV12-4 few TGTGCCAGCAGTGCCGGAGACAGGGGAGATAACTATGGCTACACCTTC CASSAGDRGDNYGYTF
NA TRBJ2-5 12 TRBV6-5 NA TGTGCCAGCAGTTACGGAGAGGAGACCCAGTACTTC CASSYGEETQYF
NA TRBJ2-1 16 TRBV6-5 few TGTGCCAGCAGTTACTCGGGCGGGCCTACCTACAATGAGCAGTTCTTC CASSYSGGPTYNEQFF
TRBD1 TRBJ2-6 13 TRBV7-2 many TGTGCCAGCAGCTTGGGACAGTCTAACGTCCTGACTTTC CASSLGQSNVLTF
NA TRBJ2-2 17 TRBV15 few TGTGCCACCAGCAGAACGGTGGGGAGAGGGGACACCGGGGAGCTGTTTTTT CATSRTVGRGDTGELFF
NA TRBJ1-1 14 TRBV21-1 NA TGTGCCAGCAGCACCGACAGGGGAATCGCTGAAGCTTTCTTT CASSTDRGIAEAFF
NA TRBJ2-5 13 TRBV20-1 NA TGCAGTGCTAGAGCCGGAGGGGAAGAGACCCAGTACTTC CSARAGGEETQYF
NA TRBJ2-7 15 TRBV4-1 few TGCGCCAGCAGCCAAGTAACGGGGAGCTCCTACGAGCAGTACTTC CASSQVTGSSYEQYF
NA TRBJ2-7 12 TRBV5-1 NA TGCGCCAGCAGCTTCGGTAACTACGAGCAGTACTTC CASSFGNYEQYF
NA TRBJ1-2 15 TRBV29-1 few TGCAGCGTTGATGAGGAAAACAGGCTTAACTATGGCTACACCTTC CSVDEENRLNYGYTF
TRBD2 TRBJ2-7 16 TRBV2 NA TGTGCCAGCAGTGAATGGGGGACTAGCGGGTCCCACGAGCAGTACTTC CASSEWGTSGSHEQYF
NA TRBJ1-6 15 TRBV5-1 many TGCGCCAGCAGCTTGGAAGCGACAGTGAATTCACCCCTCCACTTT CASSLEATVNSPLHF
TRBD2 TRBJ2-7 17 TRBV4-2 NA TGTGCCAGCAGCCAAGATCCGGGGGGCGGGAGGGCCGACGAGCAGTACTTC CASSQDPGGGRADEQYF
NA TRBJ2-6 13 TRBV12-3/TRBV12-4 once TGTGCCAGCTCGGACTCTGGGGTCAACGTCCTGACTTTC CASSDSGVNVLTF
TRBD2 TRBJ2-3 17 TRBV7-3 many TGTGCCAGCAGCTTAATCCATAGCGGGGCCTTCACAGATACGCAGTATTTT CASSLIHSGAFTDTQYF
TRBD2 TRBJ2-7 14 TRBV20-1 NA TGCAGTGCCTTTCTAGCGGGAGGGCCCAACGAGCAGTACTTC CSAFLAGGPNEQYF
TRBD1 TRBJ2-5 17 TRBV12-3/TRBV12-4 few TGTGCCAGCAGATTAGGGACAGGGGCGAGACCAGGGGAGACCCAGTACTTC CASRLGTGARPGETQYF
NA TRBJ2-3 15 TRBV3-1 few TGTGCCAGCAGCCAGGTCCGACAAGGAGGAGATACGCAGTATTTT CASSQVRQGGDTQYF
TRBD2 TRBJ2-3 13 TRBV3-1 NA TGTGCCAGCAGCCTAAACATGCGGGAGATGAAGTATTTT CASSLNMREMKYF
TRBD1 TRBJ1-1 14 TRBV20-1 few TGCAGTGCTAGATTGGGGACAGGGTTCACTGAAGCTTTCTTT CSARLGTGFTEAFF
NA TRBJ1-2 13 TRBV9 NA TGTACCAGCAGCGAGACACTTAACTATGGCTACACCTTC CTSSETLNYGYTF
NA TRBJ2-1 11 TRBV7-3 many TGTGCCAGCAGCTTGGGAGGCGAGCAGTTCTTC CASSLGGEQFF
NA TRBJ2-3 13 TRBV7-3 NA TGTGCCAGCAGCTCTCCTCTAGCAGATACGCAGTATTTT CASSSPLADTQYF
TRBD1 TRBJ1-2 15 TRBV6-5 few TGTGCCAGCAGTTACCCCGGACAGGGGGCGCGTGGCTACACCTTC CASSYPGQGARGYTF
NA TRBJ1-1 13 TRBV5-1 few TGCGCCAGCAGGTGGGAGGTGAACACTGAAGCTTTCTTT CASRWEVNTEAFF
TRBD2 TRBJ2-7 14 TRBV2 few TGTGCCACCGTCTTTGCGGGAGGGCCTTACGAGCAGTACTTC CATVFAGGPYEQYF
NA TRBJ2-1 13 TRBV30 NA TGTGCCTGCGGGCCGGACACTGCGCTCGAGCAGTTCTTC CACGPDTALEQFF
TRBD1 TRBJ2-7 15 TRBV4-1 few TGCGCCAGCAGCCAGGGTACAGGGGGCACCCACGAGCAGTACTTC CASSQGTGGTHEQYF
NA TRBJ2-1 14 TRBV13 NA TGTGCCAGCAGCTTATTAGGGGGGTACAATGAGCAGTTCTTC CASSLLGGYNEQFF
TRBD2 TRBJ2-5 14 TRBV2 once TGTGCCAGCAGTGAATTTGCGGGAGTTGAGACCCAGTACTTC CASSEFAGVETQYF
NA TRBJ2-7 14 TRBV6-4 few TGTGCCAGCAGTGACAAGCGATTCGCCTACGAGCAGTACTTC CASSDKRFAYEQYF
NA TRBJ1-5 14 TRBV10-3 few TGTGCCATCAGTGAAGGGGTTGGCAATCAGCCCCAGCATTTT CAISEGVGNQPQHF
TRBD1 TRBJ2-5 14 TRBV12-5 NA TGTGCTAGTGGGCCGGGACAGGGGGCCGAGACCCAGTACTTC CASGPGQGAETQYF
TRBD1 TRBJ1-2 13 TRBV6-6 few TGTGCCAGCAGTTCGACAGGGGATAATGGCTACACCTTC CASSSTGDNGYTF
NA TRBJ2-3 13 TRBV24-1 many TGTGCCACCAGTGACCCGGGACGGATTACGCAGTATTTT CATSDPGRITQYF
TRBD2 TRBJ2-3 15 TRBV6-1 NA TGTGCCAGCAGTGAAGATGAATACGGGAGGGATACGCAGTATTTT CASSEDEYGRDTQYF
NA TRBJ2-7 16 TRBV4-1 once TGCGCCAGCAGCCAAGATAGTCAGGGGTCCCTGGGCGAGCAGTACTTC CASSQDSQGSLGEQYF
NA TRBJ2-1 17 TRBV11-2 NA TGTGCCAGCAGCTTCAACCTACCCCCTAGAATGGGGAATGAGCAGTTCTTC CASSFNLPPRMGNEQFF
NA TRBJ1-2 13 TRBV27 NA TGTGCCAGCAGTTCTGGTCTAGGCTATGGCTACACCTTC CASSSGLGYGYTF
TRBD2 TRBJ2-1 15 TRBV11-2 NA TGTGCCAGCAGCTTAGTGGCGGGAGCTTGGAATGAGCAGTTCTTC CASSLVAGAWNEQFF
NA TRBJ1-2 13 TRBV5-1 NA TGCGCCAGCAGCTTCCAGGGAGAGGCCGGCTACACCTTC CASSFQGEAGYTF
TRBD2 TRBJ2-7 13 TRBV20-1 NA TGCAGTGCCCCCGGACTAGCGGGGGATGAGCAGTACTTC CSAPGLAGDEQYF
NA TRBJ2-5 13 TRBV29-1 NA TGCAGCGCCATGTGGGGAATGCAAGAGACCCAGTACTTC CSAMWGMQETQYF
TRBD2 TRBJ2-5 16 TRBV7-9 NA TGTGCCAGCAGCTTCGCCGGGACTAGCGGGTTAGAGACCCAGTACTTC CASSFAGTSGLETQYF
TRBD2 TRBJ2-3 19 TRBV24-1 few TGTGCCACCAGTGAACCGACAGGGACCGGGACTAGCGGCACAGATACGCAGTATTTT CATSEPTGTGTSGTDTQYF
TRBD1 TRBJ1-2 15 TRBV5-1 NA TGCGCCAGCCGCCGGGACAGGGGGCAGGTCTATGGCTACACCTTC CASRRDRGQVYGYTF
NA TRBJ2-2 14 TRBV25-1 NA TGTGCCAGCAGTGAATCGGGGGTCCCCGGGGAGCTGTTTTTT CASSESGVPGELFF
TRBD2 TRBJ2-1 16 TRBV12-3/TRBV12-4 many TGTGCCAGCAGTTCCCGACTAGCGGGAGAGGGCAATGAGCAGTTCTTC CASSSRLAGEGNEQFF
TRBD1 TRBJ2-1 12 TRBV7-9 NA TGTGCCAGCAGCCCACAGGGGTTTGAGCAGTTCTTC CASSPQGFEQFF
TRBD2 TRBJ2-7 14 TRBV10-3 NA TGTGCCATCAACCCTCGGGGGGGCGAAGACGAGCAGTACTTC CAINPRGGEDEQYF